Described below is a single T cell receptor (beta chain) sequence and its context. Its antigen is undetermined. Time point reported: week 47, end of study. All doses held 300 ug of mutant IDH1 20-mer peptide, with topical imiquimod. The data derive from a study of a mutant IDH1 vaccine in newly diagnosed glioma. This table comes from immunoSEQ multiplex PCR, and its TCRdb copy is limited to in-frame clones, with some not included. The data hold 20,000 to 25,000 clones, with roughly 83% observed a single time. The specimen comprised PBMCs, sampled from a glioma patient whose treatment included an IDH1 peptide vaccine. The receptor was derived from a man aged 40-50 years with glioma.

The CDR3 nucleotides are TGTGCCAGCAGCGAACCAAGACAGGGGGCAAGTGAAAAACTGTTTTTT. Amino acid sequence: CASSEPRQGASEKLFF. This chain links TRBV5-6 with TRBJ1-4; 10 bases align to TRBD1. Germline values: CDR1 SGHDT, CDR2 YYEEEE. Trimming at V came to 4 bases and at J to 7 bases, leaving 10 bases not matched to a gene. The CDR3 length is 16 residues.